A selection of T cell receptor beta chains follows, all from one sample in a study of PD-L1 blockade in urothelial cancer. TCRdb's table, derived via immunoSEQ multiplex PCR, lists solely in-frame clones and lacks some. The sample lists about 72,000 clones; around 84% were seen once. This material consisted of PBMCs, taken around atezolizumab (anti-PD-L1) treatment. These receptors came from a man between 70 and 80 years old with urothelial cancer. Both conserved end residues are part of each CDR3. D genes are given only for firm matches. Not all rows give a size; the values are once, few, many and, for expanded clones, a class.

TRBV5-1	TRBJ2-2	TRBD1	-	CASSFPNRGNTGELFF	TGCGCCAGCAGCTTCCCGAACAGGGGGAACACCGGGGAGCTGTTTTTT
TRBV19	TRBJ2-1	TRBD2	-	CASSPGLAGSRYNEQFF	TGTGCCAGTAGCCCTGGACTAGCGGGATCCCGCTACAATGAGCAGTTCTTC
TRBV28	TRBJ2-2	TRBD1	-	CASRKIIGTGALTGELFF	TGTGCCAGCAGAAAAATCATTGGGACAGGGGCTCTCACCGGGGAGCTGTTTTTT
TRBV27	TRBJ2-5	-	-	CASSLRQGGQETQYF	TGTGCCAGCAGTTTAAGACAGGGAGGACAAGAGACCCAGTACTTC
TRBV27	TRBJ2-3	TRBD2	once	CASSHRPPGLAVDTQYF	TGTGCCAGCAGTCACCGACCTCCGGGACTAGCAGTGGATACGCAGTATTTT
TRBV14	TRBJ2-3	TRBD1	-	CASSQIPFGTGETDTQYF	TGTGCCAGCAGCCAGATACCCTTCGGGACAGGGGAAACAGATACGCAGTATTTT
TRBV7-3	TRBJ2-7	-	-	CASSSGLPPYEQYF	TGTGCCAGCAGCTCGGGACTTCCACCCTACGAGCAGTACTTC
TRBV5-1	TRBJ2-5	-	-	CASSLGGSGQETQYF	TGCGCCAGCAGCTTGGGTGGATCGGGACAAGAGACCCAGTACTTC
TRBV19	TRBJ2-1	TRBD2	once	CASSIIGLAGEKGEQFF	TGTGCCAGTAGTATTATAGGACTAGCGGGAGAAAAAGGTGAGCAGTTCTTC
TRBV6-5	TRBJ1-2	-	-	CASSYSQGRYGYTF	TGTGCCAGCAGTTACTCCCAGGGGCGCTATGGCTACACCTTC
TRBV5-8	TRBJ1-5	-	-	CASSLDPNNQPQHF	TGTGCCAGCAGCTTGGATCCTAACAATCAGCCCCAGCATTTT
TRBV28	TRBJ1-2	-	-	CASTSPMEGWGLTNYGYTF	TGTGCCAGCACCTCGCCAATGGAAGGTTGGGGACTAACTAACTATGGCTACACCTTC
TRBV14	TRBJ2-7	TRBD2	-	CASSQDTSGYEQYF	TGTGCCAGCAGCCAAGACACTAGCGGCTACGAGCAGTACTTC
TRBV9	TRBJ1-1	TRBD1	-	CASSPRWDRATEAFF	TGTGCCAGCAGCCCTAGATGGGACAGGGCTACTGAAGCTTTCTTT
TRBV4-1	TRBJ2-7	TRBD2	-	CASSQGLAGGYEQYF	TGCGCCAGCAGCCAAGGACTAGCGGGAGGGTACGAGCAGTACTTC
TRBV7-9	TRBJ1-3	TRBD1	-	CASRAPGQGNTIYF	TGTGCCAGCAGGGCTCCGGGACAGGGAAACACCATATATTTT
TRBV5-6	TRBJ2-7	-	-	CASSPDRGGYEQYF	TGTGCCAGCAGCCCCGACCGGGGAGGTTACGAGCAGTACTTC
TRBV5-8	TRBJ2-1	-	few	CASSSSAGTYNEQFF	TGTGCCAGCAGCTCCTCTGCGGGAACCTACAATGAGCAGTTCTTC
TRBV29-1	TRBJ1-5	-	-	CSVAPGAGNQPQHF	TGCAGCGTTGCCCCAGGTGCTGGCAATCAGCCCCAGCATTTT
TRBV5-1	TRBJ2-1	TRBD2	-	CASSTLASQNNEQFF	TGCGCCAGCAGCACACTAGCGTCCCAGAACAATGAGCAGTTCTTC
TRBV19	TRBJ2-1	TRBD2	-	CASRGGGQNANEQFF	TGTGCCAGTAGGGGCGGGGGGCAGAACGCGAATGAGCAGTTCTTC
TRBV9	TRBJ2-7	TRBD2	-	CASSRGLAGYEQYF	TGTGCCAGCTCTCGGGGACTAGCGGGGTACGAGCAGTACTTC
TRBV28	TRBJ2-5	-	-	CASRLGTANQETQYF	TGTGCCAGCAGACTCGGGACTGCAAATCAAGAGACCCAGTACTTC
TRBV5-8	TRBJ2-7	-	few	CASSSGVRWQGRYEQYF	TGTGCCAGCAGTTCCGGAGTACGTTGGCAGGGGCGCTACGAGCAGTACTTC
TRBV9	TRBJ1-3	TRBD1	-	CASSVGPGQGALTGNTIYF	TGTGCCAGCAGCGTAGGACCCGGACAGGGGGCTTTAACTGGAAACACCATATATTTT
TRBV9	TRBJ2-3	-	once	CASSIMGTSTDTQYF	TGTGCCAGCAGCATCATGGGGACTAGCACAGATACGCAGTATTTT
TRBV15	TRBJ2-7	-	-	CATSRDDGFQYEQYF	TGTGCCACCAGCAGAGATGATGGCTTCCAGTACGAGCAGTACTTC
TRBV4-1	TRBJ1-5	TRBD1	few	CASSPGQGANQPQHF	TGCGCCAGCAGCCCGGGACAGGGAGCCAATCAGCCCCAGCATTTT
TRBV28	TRBJ2-2	TRBD2	-	CASGSGGGELFF	TGTGCCAGCGGCTCGGGGGGCGGGGAGCTGTTTTTT
TRBV7-6	TRBJ1-4	-	-	CASSPGRVREKLFF	TGTGCCAGCAGCCCGGGGAGGGTGAGGGAAAAACTGTTTTTT
TRBV9	TRBJ2-2	-	-	CASSVVLGGNTGELFF	TGTGCCAGCAGCGTAGTTCTTGGAGGGAACACCGGGGAGCTGTTTTTT
TRBV27	TRBJ2-7	TRBD2	-	CASSFSGEGKSYEQYF	TGTGCCAGCAGTTTCTCTGGGGAGGGCAAATCCTACGAGCAGTACTTC
TRBV28	TRBJ2-5	-	-	CASSYTGPRETQYF	TGTGCCAGCAGTTATACAGGGCCCCGGGAGACCCAGTACTTC
TRBV28	TRBJ2-7	TRBD2	-	CASSFSGQGGLAGVTYEQYF	TGTGCCAGCAGTTTTTCCGGGCAGGGCGGGCTAGCGGGAGTCACCTACGAGCAGTACTTC
TRBV10-3	TRBJ2-1	TRBD2	-	CAISARSSGTSYNEQFF	TGTGCCATCAGTGCTCGATCTAGCGGGACTTCCTACAATGAGCAGTTCTTC
TRBV28	TRBJ2-7	TRBD2	once	CASSSWASGRYEQYF	TGTGCCAGCAGTTCATGGGCTAGCGGGAGATACGAGCAGTACTTC
TRBV2	TRBJ2-3	-	-	CASRPQGTDTQYF	TGTGCCAGCAGGCCTCAGGGCACAGATACGCAGTATTTT
TRBV14	TRBJ2-2	TRBD1	-	CASSQGGRTGVRSGELFF	TGTGCCAGCAGCCAAGGGGGCCGGACAGGGGTTCGGTCCGGGGAGCTGTTTTTT
TRBV7-6	TRBJ2-5	TRBD2	-	CASSLSWTAGGNQETQYF	TGTGCCAGCAGCTTATCTTGGACAGCGGGAGGCAACCAAGAGACCCAGTACTTC
TRBV12-5	TRBJ1-1	TRBD1	-	CASGLAGQHEAFF	TGTGCTAGTGGTTTGGCGGGACAGCATGAAGCTTTCTTT
TRBV19	TRBJ2-1	TRBD2	-	CASSTGLAGGGNEQFF	TGTGCCAGTAGTACGGGACTAGCGGGAGGAGGCAATGAGCAGTTCTTC
TRBV19	TRBJ1-1	TRBD1	once	CASSRTGGGISAEAFF	TGTGCCAGTAGTAGGACAGGGGGCGGAATTAGCGCTGAAGCTTTCTTT
TRBV27	TRBJ2-7	TRBD1	once	CASSSPGGTGSYEQYF	TGTGCCAGCAGTTCCCCAGGGGGAACCGGGTCCTACGAGCAGTACTTC
TRBV5-4	TRBJ2-1	-	-	CASSQERGYDEQFF	TGTGCCAGCAGCCAAGAGAGGGGGTACGATGAGCAGTTCTTC
TRBV5-1	TRBJ2-3	-	once	CASSLEGNTDTQYF	TGCGCCAGCAGCTTGGAGGGGAACACAGATACGCAGTATTTT
TRBV10-3	TRBJ2-7	TRBD1	-	CAIRALTGAFEQYF	TGTGCCATCAGAGCCCTTACAGGGGCGTTCGAGCAGTACTTC
TRBV5-1	TRBJ1-2	-	-	CASSLAIGQADGYTF	TGCGCCAGCAGCTTGGCTATAGGCCAGGCTGATGGCTACACCTTC
TRBV6-1	TRBJ2-2	-	-	CASTQETNTGELFF	TGTGCCAGCACACAGGAGACGAACACCGGGGAGCTGTTTTTT
TRBV27	TRBJ2-3	TRBD1	-	CASSRPPTGETDTQYF	TGTGCCAGCAGTCGACCCCCGACAGGGGAGACAGATACGCAGTATTTT
TRBV27	TRBJ2-1	TRBD1	-	CASSRQGGGGSYNEQFF	TGTGCCAGCAGTAGACAGGGGGGGGGAGGATCCTACAATGAGCAGTTCTTC
TRBV10-2	TRBJ1-2	TRBD1	-	CASGDSPITMAFTF	TGCGCCAGCGGGGACAGCCCTATAACTATGGCTTTCACCTTC
TRBV23-1	TRBJ1-5	-	-	CASSQGASNQPQHF	TGCGCCAGCAGTCAAGGGGCGAGCAATCAGCCCCAGCATTTT
TRBV19	TRBJ2-7	TRBD1	-	CASSRGTGANGYEQYF	TGTGCCAGTAGTAGAGGGACAGGGGCCAATGGTTACGAGCAGTACTTC
TRBV5-4	TRBJ2-1	TRBD2	-	CASSHRLAGEDEQFF	TGTGCCAGCAGCCATAGACTAGCGGGAGAGGATGAGCAGTTCTTC
TRBV19	TRBJ1-1	-	-	CASSIQGRNTEAFF	TGTGCCAGTAGTATTCAGGGGAGAAACACTGAAGCTTTCTTT
TRBV18	TRBJ2-7	TRBD2	-	CASSTTSGSVGEQYF	TGTGCCAGCTCAACGACTAGCGGGAGCGTGGGCGAGCAGTACTTC
TRBV5-1	TRBJ2-2	TRBD2	-	CASCHGAHSGANTGELFF	TGCGCCAGCTGCCATGGAGCCCATAGCGGGGCGAACACCGGGGAGCTGTTTTTT
TRBV7-2	TRBJ2-7	-	-	CASSRPGSRGYF	TGTGCCAGCAGCCGACCCGGGTCCAGGGGGTACTTC
TRBV10-2	TRBJ1-2	-	-	CASSPNRVSYTF	TGCGCCAGCAGTCCGAACAGGGTTAGCTACACCTTC